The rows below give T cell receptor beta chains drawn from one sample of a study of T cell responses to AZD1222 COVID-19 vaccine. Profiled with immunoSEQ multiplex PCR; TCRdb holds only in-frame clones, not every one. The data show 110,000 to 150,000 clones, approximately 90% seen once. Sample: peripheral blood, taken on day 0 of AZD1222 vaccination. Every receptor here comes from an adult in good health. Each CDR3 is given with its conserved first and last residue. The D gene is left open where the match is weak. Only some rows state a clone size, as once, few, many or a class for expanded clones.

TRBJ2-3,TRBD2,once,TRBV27,CASSRRLAGLGTDTQYF,TGTGCCAGCAGTCGTCGACTAGCGGGATTAGGTACAGATACGCAGTATTTT
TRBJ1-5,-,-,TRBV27,CASSWSRNQPQHF,TGTGCCAGCAGTTGGTCCAGAAATCAGCCCCAGCATTTT
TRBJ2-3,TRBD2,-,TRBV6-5,CASSYPSGEGTDTQYF,TGTGCCAGCAGTTACCCCAGCGGGGAAGGCACAGATACGCAGTATTTT
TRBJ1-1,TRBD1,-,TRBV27,CASTRTGMMPEAFF,TGTGCCAGCACCCGGACAGGGATGATGCCTGAAGCTTTCTTT
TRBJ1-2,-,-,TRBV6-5,CASSYSGQENGYTF,TGTGCCAGCAGTTACTCAGGGCAGGAAAATGGCTACACCTTC
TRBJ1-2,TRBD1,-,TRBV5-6,CASSMPGTAFYTF,TGTGCCAGCAGCATGCCTGGGACAGCTTTCTACACCTTC
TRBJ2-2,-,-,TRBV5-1,CASSLRGNTGELFF,TGCGCCAGCAGCTTGCGGGGGAACACCGGGGAGCTGTTTTTT
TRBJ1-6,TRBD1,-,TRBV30,CASHRGYNSPLHF,TGTGCCTCCCACAGGGGTTATAATTCACCCCTCCACTTT
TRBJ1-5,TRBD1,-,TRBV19,CASSPRDRGNQPQHF,TGTGCCAGTAGTCCCCGGGACAGGGGCAATCAGCCCCAGCATTTT
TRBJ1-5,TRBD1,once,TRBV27,CASSSMTGSHNQPQHF,TGTGCCAGCAGTTCAATGACAGGGTCCCACAATCAGCCCCAGCATTTT
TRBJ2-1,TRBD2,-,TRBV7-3,CASSTLAGGPSEQFF,TGTGCCAGCAGCACACTAGCGGGAGGGCCAAGTGAGCAGTTCTTC
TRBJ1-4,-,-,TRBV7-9,CASSLQGPLFF,TGTGCCAGCAGCTTGCAGGGACCGCTGTTTTTT
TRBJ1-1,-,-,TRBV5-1,CASRRVSSYYHWYTEAFF,TGCGCCAGCAGGAGGGTTAGCAGCTACTATCACTGGTACACTGAAGCTTTCTTT
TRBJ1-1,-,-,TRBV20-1,CSAQVNTEAFF,TGCAGTGCTCAGGTTAACACTGAAGCTTTCTTT
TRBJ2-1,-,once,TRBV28,CASSPSGGARANEQFF,TGTGCCAGCAGCCCTAGTGGGGGGGCGCGAGCCAATGAGCAGTTCTTC
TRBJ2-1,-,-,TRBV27,CASSLNPPGEQFF,TGTGCCAGCAGTTTAAACCCACCTGGTGAGCAGTTCTTC
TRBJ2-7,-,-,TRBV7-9,CASSLEGKDWDEQYF,TGTGCCAGCAGCTTAGAAGGCAAAGATTGGGACGAGCAGTACTTC
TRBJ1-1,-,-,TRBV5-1,CASSLTTGPNTEAFF,TGCGCCAGCAGCTTGACGACAGGACCGAACACTGAAGCTTTCTTT
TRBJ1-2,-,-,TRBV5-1,CASSLSSGGNYGYTF,TGCGCCAGCAGCTTGTCCAGCGGCGGGAACTATGGCTACACCTTC
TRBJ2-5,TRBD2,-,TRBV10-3,CAISPGTSGRVGKTQYF,TGTGCCATCAGCCCAGGGACTAGCGGGAGGGTCGGGAAGACCCAGTACTTC
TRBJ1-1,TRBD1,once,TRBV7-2,CASSYDRDTEAFF,TGTGCCAGCAGTTACGACAGGGACACTGAAGCTTTCTTT
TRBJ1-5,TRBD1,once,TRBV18,CASSSSRDRANQPQHF,TGTGCCAGCTCATCGTCTCGGGACAGGGCAAATCAGCCCCAGCATTTT
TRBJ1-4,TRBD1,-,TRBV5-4,CASSFNRGINEKLFF,TGTGCCAGCAGCTTTAACAGGGGAATTAATGAAAAACTGTTTTTT
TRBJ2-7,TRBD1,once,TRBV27,CASSVDRGYEQYF,TGTGCCAGCAGTGTAGACAGGGGGTACGAGCAGTACTTC
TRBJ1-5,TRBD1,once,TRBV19,CASRGQAINQPQHF,TGTGCCAGTAGAGGACAGGCAATCAATCAGCCCCAGCATTTT
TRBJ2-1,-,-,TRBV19,CASSIRTEPYNEQFF,TGTGCCAGTAGTATACGGACAGAACCTTACAATGAGCAGTTCTTC
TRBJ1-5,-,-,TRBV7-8,CASSATNSNQPQHF,TGTGCCAGCAGCGCTACGAATAGCAATCAGCCCCAGCATTTT
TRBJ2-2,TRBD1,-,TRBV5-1,CASSLDWVGDRVTGELFF,TGCGCCAGCAGCTTGGATTGGGTTGGGGACAGGGTCACCGGGGAGCTGTTTTTT
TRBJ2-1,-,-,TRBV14,CASSHSTRSSYNEQFF,TGTGCCAGCAGCCACTCTACCCGTAGCTCCTACAATGAGCAGTTCTTC
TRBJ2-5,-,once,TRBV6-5,CASSYPGVQETQYF,TGTGCCAGCAGTTACCCGGGAGTCCAAGAGACCCAGTACTTC
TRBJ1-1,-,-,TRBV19,CASSNAGGSLAEAFF,TGTGCCAGTAGTAATGCAGGTGGAAGCTTGGCTGAAGCTTTCTTT
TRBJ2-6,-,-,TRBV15,CATSRVGSGANVLTF,TGTGCCACCAGCAGAGTTGGATCTGGGGCCAACGTCCTGACTTTC
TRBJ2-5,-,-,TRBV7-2,CASSQYQETQYF,TGTGCCAGCAGTCAGTACCAAGAGACCCAGTACTTC
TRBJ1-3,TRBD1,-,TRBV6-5,CASSSGGLGNTIYF,TGTGCCAGCAGCTCAGGGGGCCTCGGAAACACCATATATTTT
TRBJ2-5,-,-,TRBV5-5,CASTLRDIGLQYQETQYF,TGTGCCAGCACTCTGAGGGACATTGGATTACAGTACCAAGAGACCCAGTACTTC
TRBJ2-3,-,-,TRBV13,CASSLVRGSTFSTDTQYF,TGTGCCAGCAGCTTAGTTCGGGGGAGTACATTTAGCACAGATACGCAGTATTTT
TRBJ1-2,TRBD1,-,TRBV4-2,CASSLQGRYGYTF,TGTGCCAGCAGCTTACAGGGGAGATATGGCTACACCTTC
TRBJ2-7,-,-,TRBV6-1,CASSEALEGAGAQYF,TGTGCCAGCAGTGAAGCGCTGGAGGGGGCCGGCGCGCAGTACTTC
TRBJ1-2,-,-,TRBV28,CASSFGWAGYGYTF,TGTGCCAGCAGTTTCGGGTGGGCAGGGTATGGCTACACCTTC
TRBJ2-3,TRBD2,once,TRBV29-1,CSSDAWLAGATDTQYF,TGCAGCTCGGACGCTTGGCTAGCGGGAGCCACAGATACGCAGTATTTT
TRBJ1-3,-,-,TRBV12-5,CASGLGQGTIYF,TGTGCTAGTGGTTTGGGCCAGGGAACCATATATTTT
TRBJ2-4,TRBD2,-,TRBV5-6,CASSLQIGRIENIQYF,TGTGCCAGCAGCTTGCAGATCGGGAGGATCGAAAACATTCAGTACTTC
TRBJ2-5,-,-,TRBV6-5,CASSSRGGRETQYF,TGTGCCAGCAGTTCGCGAGGAGGACGGGAGACCCAGTACTTC
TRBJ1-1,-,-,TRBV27,CASSWGAWEVNTEAFF,TGTGCCAGCAGTTGGGGGGCCTGGGAGGTGAACACTGAAGCTTTCTTT
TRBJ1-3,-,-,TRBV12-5,CASGLVNLGFSGNTIYF,TGTGCTAGTGGTTTGGTTAACTTGGGCTTCTCTGGAAACACCATATATTTT
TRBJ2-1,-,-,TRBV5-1,CASSRDAPNSYNEQFF,TGCGCCAGCAGTCGGGACGCCCCAAACTCCTACAATGAGCAGTTCTTC
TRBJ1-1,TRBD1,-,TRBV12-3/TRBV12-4,CASSLGGTVEAFF,TGTGCCAGCAGTTTAGGAGGGACAGTTGAAGCTTTCTTT
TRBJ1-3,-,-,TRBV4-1,CASSQVNQGAGNTIYF,TGCGCCAGCAGCCAAGTAAACCAGGGAGCAGGAAACACCATATATTTT
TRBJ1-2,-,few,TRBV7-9,CASSTGGWGENYGYTF,TGTGCCAGCAGCACCGGGGGCTGGGGAGAGAACTATGGCTACACCTTC
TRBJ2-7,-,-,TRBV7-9,CASRPPEVDEQYF,TGTGCCAGCAGGCCCCCGGAGGTTGACGAGCAGTACTTC
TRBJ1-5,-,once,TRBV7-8,CASSDTGPQPQHF,TGTGCCAGCAGCGATACAGGGCCGCAGCCCCAGCATTTT
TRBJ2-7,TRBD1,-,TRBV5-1,CASSPQGVTPYEQYF,TGCGCCAGCAGCCCACAGGGGGTAACTCCCTACGAGCAGTACTTC
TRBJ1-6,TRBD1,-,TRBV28,CASSLGTGWSPLHF,TGTGCCAGCAGTTTAGGGACAGGGTGGTCACCCCTCCACTTT
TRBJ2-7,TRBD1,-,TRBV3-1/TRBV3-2,CASRRQGATYEQYF,TGTGCCAGCAGGAGACAGGGGGCGACTTACGAGCAGTACTTC
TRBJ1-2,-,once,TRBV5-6,CASSLDTGTYGYTF,TGTGCCAGCAGCTTGGATACAGGTACCTATGGCTACACCTTC
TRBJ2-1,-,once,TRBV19,CASSLLAGSFEQFF,TGTGCCAGTAGTCTACTAGCCGGGAGTTTTGAGCAGTTCTTC
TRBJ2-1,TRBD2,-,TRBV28,CASSVPGLPREQFF,TGTGCCAGCAGTGTACCGGGACTACCAAGGGAGCAGTTCTTC
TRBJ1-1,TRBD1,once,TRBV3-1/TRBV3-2,CASSLDRGTEAFF,TGTGCCAGCAGCCTCGACAGGGGAACTGAAGCTTTCTTT